This TCR beta chain was sequenced for a study of glioma-infiltrating T cells after dendritic cell vaccination. Looking at the study overall: Dendritic cell vaccination trial patients had either newly diagnosed or recurrent glioblastoma.

Selection required adequate fresh-frozen tumor tissue plus more than two years' survival data. Trimming stripped 4 bases from V and 0 bases from J, with 12 bases between. From germline, CDR1 is SGHAT and CDR2 FQNNGV. CDR3 length: 15 residues. Comments on this clone: Antigen unknown.

The protocol was immunoSEQ multiplex PCR, while the TCRdb copy is restricted to in-frame clones and leaves out a portion. The data contain tens of thousands of clones, under 90% of them singletons. Study-wide results and caveats: Longer survival after dendritic cell vaccination followed higher pretreatment TIL content.

The rearrangement joins TRBV11-2 to TRBJ1-2; tentative D call: TRBD1 (6 bases). The sequenced sample was blood, obtained before dendritic cell vaccination. The receptor was derived from a human donor with glioblastoma. Here the CDR3 reads CASSSSDSANYGYTF. CDR3 coding DNA: TGTGCCAGCAGCTCCTCGGACAGCGCTAACTATGGCTACACCTTC. The full variable domain, rest sourced from reference TRBV11-2 and TRBJ1-2, is EAGVAQSPRYKIIEKRQSVAFWCNPISGHATLYWYQQILGQGPKLLIQFQNNGVVDDSQLPKDRFSAERLKGVDSTLKIQPAKLEDSAVYLCASSSSDSANYGYTFGSGTRLTVV.